These T cell receptor beta chains were read from a single sample in a study of regulatory T cells in long-lasting Graves disease. Using its own MiXCR run on the multiplex PCR reads, TCRdb lists one record per CDR3 protein. The sample carries about 470,000 distinct CDR3 sequences, around a fifth recorded once. This material consisted of peripheral blood mononuclear cells (PBMCs), taken when the disease was refractory, from a patient treated with antithyroid drugs. These receptors were taken from a female donor with Graves disease. CDR3s include the opening cysteine and the closing phenylalanine or tryptophan. Fields, in order: clone size, D gene, V gene, J gene, CDR3 protein, CDR3 DNA. The D gene is left open where the match is weak. Clone size is not always given. Where it is, it says once, few, many or a class for expanded clones.

.	TRBD1	TRBV6-2/TRBV6-3	TRBJ2-7	CASSYWGQGYNEQYF	TGTGCCAGCAGTTACTGGGGACAGGGATACAACGAGCAGTACTTC
.	.	TRBV15	TRBJ2-4	CATSVGSAKNIQYF	TGTGCCACCAGTGTGGGTTCGGCCAAAAACATTCAGTACTTC
few	.	TRBV7-3	TRBJ2-2	CASSPTPGFRGGELFF	TGTGCCAGCAGCCCCACCCCCGGGTTCAGGGGCGGGGAGCTGTTTTTT
.	.	TRBV6-1	TRBJ2-2	CATTVYTGELFF	TGTGCGACGACAGTATACACCGGGGAGCTGTTTTTT
few	.	TRBV7-2	TRBJ2-2	CASSFITSTFGTGELFF	TGTGCCAGCAGCTTTATAACATCAACCTTCGGCACCGGGGAGCTGTTTTTT
.	.	TRBV20-1	TRBJ2-3	CSARDFGLSLTDTQYF	TGCAGTGCTAGAGATTTCGGCCTTTCCCTCACAGATACGCAGTATTTT
many	.	TRBV30	TRBJ2-7	CAWRKPELGEQYF	TGTGCCTGGAGGAAACCTGAGCTGGGGGAGCAGTACTTC
.	.	TRBV7-9	TRBJ1-1	CASSLAHRGTEAFF	TGTGCCAGCAGCTTAGCGCATCGGGGCACTGAAGCTTTCTTT
many	.	TRBV20-1	TRBJ1-1	CSARRPGARAFF	TGCAGTGCTAGAAGGCCTGGGGCGCGGGCTTTCTTT
many	TRBD1	TRBV11-3	TRBJ1-2	CASSLGQGDGYGYTF	TGTGCCAGCAGCTTGGGCCAGGGGGACGGCTATGGCTACACCTTC
many	TRBD1	TRBV28	TRBJ1-2	CASSSNRGHGGYTF	TGTGCCAGCAGTTCCAACAGGGGGCACGGTGGCTACACCTTC
.	.	TRBV7-9	TRBJ1-1	CASSLYDSLKNTEAFF	TGTGCCAGCAGCTTATATGACAGCCTAAAGAACACTGAAGCTTTCTTT